This T cell receptor (beta chain) comes out of a study of T cells generated in artificial thymic organoids (dated 2017 in TCRdb). Some background on the complete study: TCR alpha and beta CDR3 repertoires of in vitro artificial thymic organoid-derived CD8 single positive T cells were compared with thymic and peripheral blood naive CD8 T cells. Displayed repertoire sequencing data were described as representative of three independent experiments. General study outcomes and caveats: Organoid-derived CD8 single positive T cells showed physiological TCR clonotype diversity comparable to thymic and blood naive CD8 T cells.

This clonotype counts as medium-sized (0.01 to 0.1%). The antigen it binds to is not known. No much larger clonotype is one base removed from it; base qualities were not supplied. Separate semi-nested PCR amplifications were run for the TCRalpha and TCRbeta libraries, using Advantage 2 and reverse primers located in the TRAC or TRBC constant regions. The amount of total RNA going into first-strand cDNA synthesis ranged between about 3.5 and 500 ng. TCR cDNA libraries were generated by 5'-RACE using the SMARTer PCR cDNA Synthesis kit, with a poly-dT primer employed for first-strand synthesis. Sample-specific 5-nucleotide barcodes were carried by the semi-nested constant-region reverse primers, and the resulting products were cleaned using the Zymo DNA Clean and Concentrator-5 kit. Up to ten barcoded samples were pooled, ligated to Illumina adaptors and sequenced as 2 x 150 bp paired-end reads on an Illumina MiSeq. The paper's data handling went like this. After demultiplexing, reads were aligned using BLAT against a custom library built from IMGT containing every combination of human TRAV, TRAJ, TRBV, TRBD and TRBJ. The best BLAT hits were picked using pslCDnaFilter (-maxAligns=1, -ignoreIntrons), and custom Perl scripts were used to calculate clonotype frequencies. In-frame beta chains were kept once TCRdb had trimmed the public reads at Q25 with fastp and called clones with MiXCR. Here each entry gathers all rows of one CDR3 protein and keeps the most common genes and DNA. The V and J calls were determined by TCRdb, not by the authors. Here the sample has roughly 5,100 distinct CDR3 sequences; over 25% occur a single time. The ten largest clones represent 2.4% of the sample.

Healthy adult donors provided the non-mobilized peripheral blood. Enrichment of primary CD8+ T cells was done with magnetic beads from the Miltenyi CD8+ T cell Isolation Kit. Blood naive CD8 T cells were FACS sorted as CD3+TCRalphabeta+CD8+CD45RO-CCR7+ before RNA extraction. For each sample, total RNA was purified from around 40,000 to 200,000 sorted cells using the RNeasy Micro kit, and RNA quality was assessed on an Agilent RNA 6000 Nano chip. The TCR originated in a human donor who gave cord blood stem cells for thymic organoid culture, a cardiac surgery patient who gave postnatal thymus, or a blood donor (not recorded which). Sample: naive CD8+ T cells from blood. The sample's cell subset or site label, decoded: CD3+TCRalphabeta+CD8SP T cells; for blood, CD45RO-CCR7+ naive CD8+ T cells.

The bases read TGCGCCAGCACCGGACTAGCGGACAATGAGCAGTTCTTC. Translated, this is CASTGLADNEQFF. Here the chain combines TRBV5-1 and TRBJ2-1; 10 bases in the middle match TRBD2. The CDR3, cysteine through phenylalanine, is 13 amino acids long. Of all the DNA, just the CDR3 is kept, 39 bases in frame from base 1. The germline V gene specifies SGHRS as CDR1 and YFSETQ as CDR2. After removal of 6 bases from V and 5 bases from J, the junction retains 2 bases not matched to a gene.